This T cell receptor beta chain was identified in a study of T cells in Graves' hyperthyroidism and ophthalmopathy. Study as a whole: Staff took peripheral blood when the initial diagnosis was made, before any treatment began.

Amplification of TCR beta CDR3 regions used RNA as the template. HTBI primers drove first-round RT-PCR of the TCR CDR3. MiXCR was run by TCRdb on the multiplex PCR reads, yielding one entry per CDR3 protein. The profile shows 460,000 or so distinct CDR3 sequences, about an eighth of them singletons. V lost 6 bases and J lost 4; bases outside the gene matches: 4. Germline-derived CDR1 and CDR2 are SNHLY and FYNNEI. The CDR3 is 14 residues long. Uncontrolled infection, other autoimmune disease, pregnancy or lactation disqualified patients from enrolment. Sequenced material: blood. The chain recombines TRBV2 with TRBJ1-4; 8 positions match TRBD1. This TCR was sampled from a young woman with Graves' hyperthyroidism. The chain's CDR3 is CASRGDRLNEKLFF. CDR3 nucleotide sequence: TGTGCCAGCAGGGGGGACAGGCTTAATGAAAAACTGTTTTTT.